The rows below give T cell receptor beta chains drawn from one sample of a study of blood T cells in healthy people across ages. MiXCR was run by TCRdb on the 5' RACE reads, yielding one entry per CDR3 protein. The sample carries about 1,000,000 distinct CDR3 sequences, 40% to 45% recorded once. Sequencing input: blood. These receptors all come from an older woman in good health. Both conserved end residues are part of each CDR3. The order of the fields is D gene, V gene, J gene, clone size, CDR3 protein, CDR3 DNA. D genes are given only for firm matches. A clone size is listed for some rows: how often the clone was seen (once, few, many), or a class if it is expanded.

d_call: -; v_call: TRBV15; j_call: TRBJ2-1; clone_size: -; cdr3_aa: CATSRVGTYNEQFF; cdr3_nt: TGTGCCACTAGCAGAGTTGGCACATACAATGAGCAGTTCTTC
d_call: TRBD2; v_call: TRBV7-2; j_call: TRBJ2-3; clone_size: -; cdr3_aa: CASSLTSGKDTQYF; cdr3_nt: TGTGCCAGCAGCTTAACTAGCGGGAAAGATACGCAGTATTTT
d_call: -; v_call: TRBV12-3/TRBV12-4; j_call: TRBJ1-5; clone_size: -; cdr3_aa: CASSLRAGAYQPQHF; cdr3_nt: TGTGCCAGCAGTTTACGAGCGGGGGCCTATCAGCCCCAGCATTTT
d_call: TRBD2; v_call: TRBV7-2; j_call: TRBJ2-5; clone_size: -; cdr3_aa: CASSRMGTSLYSYQETQYF; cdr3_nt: TGTGCCAGCAGCCGTATGGGGACTAGCCTATATTCGTACCAAGAGACCCAGTACTTC
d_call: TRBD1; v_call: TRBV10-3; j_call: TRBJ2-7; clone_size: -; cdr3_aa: CAISGRTGGKYYEQYF; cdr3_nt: TGTGCCATCAGTGGTAGGACAGGGGGCAAATACTACGAGCAGTACTTC
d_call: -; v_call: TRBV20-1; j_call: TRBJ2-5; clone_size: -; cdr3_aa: CSPGSQETQYF; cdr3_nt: TGCAGTCCGGGGAGCCAAGAGACCCAGTACTTC
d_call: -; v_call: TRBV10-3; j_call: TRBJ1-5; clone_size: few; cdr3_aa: CAISESTGTNQPQHF; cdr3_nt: TGTGCCATCAGTGAGTCGACGGGCACAAATCAGCCCCAGCATTTT
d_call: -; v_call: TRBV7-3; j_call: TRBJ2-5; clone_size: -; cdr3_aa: CASSPEGLRNERYF; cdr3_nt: TGTGCCAGCAGCCCTGAGGGCCTAAGGAACGAGCGGTACTTC
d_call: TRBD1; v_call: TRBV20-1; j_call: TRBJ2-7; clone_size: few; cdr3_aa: CSAARQGRTGNEQYF; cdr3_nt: TGCAGTGCTGCCCGACAGGGTCGCACAGGCAATGAGCAGTACTTC
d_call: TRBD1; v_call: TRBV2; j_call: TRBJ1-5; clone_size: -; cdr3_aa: CASAGQAISNQPQHF; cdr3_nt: TGTGCCAGCGCAGGACAGGCTATTAGCAATCAGCCCCAGCATTTT
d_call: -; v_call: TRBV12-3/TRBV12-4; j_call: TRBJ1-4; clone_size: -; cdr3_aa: CASLREPGSELFF; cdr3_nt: TGTGCCAGCCTCAGGGAGCCTGGTAGTGAACTGTTTTTT
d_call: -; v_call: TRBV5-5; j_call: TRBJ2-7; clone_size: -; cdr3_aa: CASSLAEITSSYEQYF; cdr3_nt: TGTGCCAGCAGCCTGGCTGAAATAACGAGCTCCTACGAGCAGTACTTC
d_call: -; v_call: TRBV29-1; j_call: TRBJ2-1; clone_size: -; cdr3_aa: CSAGHQQETQFF; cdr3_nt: TGCAGCGCCGGACATCAACAAGAGACCCAGTTCTTC
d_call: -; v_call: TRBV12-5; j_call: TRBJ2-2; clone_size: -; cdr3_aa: CASGLGDLTGELFF; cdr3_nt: TGTGCTAGTGGTTTGGGGGACCTCACCGGGGAGCTGTTTTTT
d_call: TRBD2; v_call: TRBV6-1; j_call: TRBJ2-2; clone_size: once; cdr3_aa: CASSPSGPGELFF; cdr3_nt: TGTGCCAGCAGTCCTAGCGGGCCCGGGGAGCTGTTTTTT
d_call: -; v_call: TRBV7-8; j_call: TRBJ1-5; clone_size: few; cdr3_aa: CASSTRLRGQAQHF; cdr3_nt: TGTGCCAGCAGCACAAGGCTCCGGGGGCAAGCCCAGCATTTT
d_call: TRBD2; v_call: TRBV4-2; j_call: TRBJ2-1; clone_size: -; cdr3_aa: CASSHGLAGSAVEQFF; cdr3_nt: TGTGCCAGCAGCCACGGCCTAGCGGGGAGTGCTGTTGAGCAGTTCTTC
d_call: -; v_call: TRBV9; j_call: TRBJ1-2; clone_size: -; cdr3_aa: CASSVEGANGYTF; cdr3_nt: TGTGCCAGCAGCGTGGAAGGGGCGAATGGCTACACCTTC
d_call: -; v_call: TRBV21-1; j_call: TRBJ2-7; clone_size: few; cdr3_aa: CASSKRDELLYEQYF; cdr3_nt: TGTGCCAGCAGCAAAAGGGACGAGCTCCTCTACGAGCAGTACTTC
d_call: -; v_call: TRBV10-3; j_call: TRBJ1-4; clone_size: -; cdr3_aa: CAISDPGRALGKLFF; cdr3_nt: TGTGCCATCAGTGACCCGGGGAGGGCTCTGGGAAAACTGTTTTTT
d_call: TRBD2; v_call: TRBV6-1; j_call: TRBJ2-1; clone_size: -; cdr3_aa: CASRLSIAGGHEQFF; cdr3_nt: TGTGCCAGCAGGCTAAGCATAGCGGGAGGGCATGAGCAGTTCTTC
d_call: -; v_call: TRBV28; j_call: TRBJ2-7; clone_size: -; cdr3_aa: CASRGVWGASYEQYF; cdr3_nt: TGTGCCAGCAGAGGGGTATGGGGGGCTTCCTACGAGCAGTACTTC